This TCR beta chain was observed in a study of blood T cell repertoires in COVID-19. Across the whole study: From T cells, B-cell-depleted T cells, or PBMCs came the material, which was cDNA or gDNA.

Sequencing used immunoSEQ multiplex PCR; TCRdb keeps in-frame clones, though not all of them. Of about 200,000 clones in the sample, roughly nine tenths were seen once. The source material was peripheral blood. This TCR was recovered from a man aged 55 to 70 with active or convalescent COVID-19.

The CDR3 sequence is CASSDIGGTGELFF. The CDR3 DNA sequence: TGTGCCAGCAGTGATATTGGAGGCACCGGGGAGCTGTTTTTT. This chain joins TRBV6-1 and TRBJ2-2; D is possibly TRBD2 (5 bases). Trimming removed 3 bases at V and 4 bases at J, with 9 bases between. The CDR3 runs to 14 residues. Germline CDR1 reads MNHNS; CDR2 reads SASEGT.